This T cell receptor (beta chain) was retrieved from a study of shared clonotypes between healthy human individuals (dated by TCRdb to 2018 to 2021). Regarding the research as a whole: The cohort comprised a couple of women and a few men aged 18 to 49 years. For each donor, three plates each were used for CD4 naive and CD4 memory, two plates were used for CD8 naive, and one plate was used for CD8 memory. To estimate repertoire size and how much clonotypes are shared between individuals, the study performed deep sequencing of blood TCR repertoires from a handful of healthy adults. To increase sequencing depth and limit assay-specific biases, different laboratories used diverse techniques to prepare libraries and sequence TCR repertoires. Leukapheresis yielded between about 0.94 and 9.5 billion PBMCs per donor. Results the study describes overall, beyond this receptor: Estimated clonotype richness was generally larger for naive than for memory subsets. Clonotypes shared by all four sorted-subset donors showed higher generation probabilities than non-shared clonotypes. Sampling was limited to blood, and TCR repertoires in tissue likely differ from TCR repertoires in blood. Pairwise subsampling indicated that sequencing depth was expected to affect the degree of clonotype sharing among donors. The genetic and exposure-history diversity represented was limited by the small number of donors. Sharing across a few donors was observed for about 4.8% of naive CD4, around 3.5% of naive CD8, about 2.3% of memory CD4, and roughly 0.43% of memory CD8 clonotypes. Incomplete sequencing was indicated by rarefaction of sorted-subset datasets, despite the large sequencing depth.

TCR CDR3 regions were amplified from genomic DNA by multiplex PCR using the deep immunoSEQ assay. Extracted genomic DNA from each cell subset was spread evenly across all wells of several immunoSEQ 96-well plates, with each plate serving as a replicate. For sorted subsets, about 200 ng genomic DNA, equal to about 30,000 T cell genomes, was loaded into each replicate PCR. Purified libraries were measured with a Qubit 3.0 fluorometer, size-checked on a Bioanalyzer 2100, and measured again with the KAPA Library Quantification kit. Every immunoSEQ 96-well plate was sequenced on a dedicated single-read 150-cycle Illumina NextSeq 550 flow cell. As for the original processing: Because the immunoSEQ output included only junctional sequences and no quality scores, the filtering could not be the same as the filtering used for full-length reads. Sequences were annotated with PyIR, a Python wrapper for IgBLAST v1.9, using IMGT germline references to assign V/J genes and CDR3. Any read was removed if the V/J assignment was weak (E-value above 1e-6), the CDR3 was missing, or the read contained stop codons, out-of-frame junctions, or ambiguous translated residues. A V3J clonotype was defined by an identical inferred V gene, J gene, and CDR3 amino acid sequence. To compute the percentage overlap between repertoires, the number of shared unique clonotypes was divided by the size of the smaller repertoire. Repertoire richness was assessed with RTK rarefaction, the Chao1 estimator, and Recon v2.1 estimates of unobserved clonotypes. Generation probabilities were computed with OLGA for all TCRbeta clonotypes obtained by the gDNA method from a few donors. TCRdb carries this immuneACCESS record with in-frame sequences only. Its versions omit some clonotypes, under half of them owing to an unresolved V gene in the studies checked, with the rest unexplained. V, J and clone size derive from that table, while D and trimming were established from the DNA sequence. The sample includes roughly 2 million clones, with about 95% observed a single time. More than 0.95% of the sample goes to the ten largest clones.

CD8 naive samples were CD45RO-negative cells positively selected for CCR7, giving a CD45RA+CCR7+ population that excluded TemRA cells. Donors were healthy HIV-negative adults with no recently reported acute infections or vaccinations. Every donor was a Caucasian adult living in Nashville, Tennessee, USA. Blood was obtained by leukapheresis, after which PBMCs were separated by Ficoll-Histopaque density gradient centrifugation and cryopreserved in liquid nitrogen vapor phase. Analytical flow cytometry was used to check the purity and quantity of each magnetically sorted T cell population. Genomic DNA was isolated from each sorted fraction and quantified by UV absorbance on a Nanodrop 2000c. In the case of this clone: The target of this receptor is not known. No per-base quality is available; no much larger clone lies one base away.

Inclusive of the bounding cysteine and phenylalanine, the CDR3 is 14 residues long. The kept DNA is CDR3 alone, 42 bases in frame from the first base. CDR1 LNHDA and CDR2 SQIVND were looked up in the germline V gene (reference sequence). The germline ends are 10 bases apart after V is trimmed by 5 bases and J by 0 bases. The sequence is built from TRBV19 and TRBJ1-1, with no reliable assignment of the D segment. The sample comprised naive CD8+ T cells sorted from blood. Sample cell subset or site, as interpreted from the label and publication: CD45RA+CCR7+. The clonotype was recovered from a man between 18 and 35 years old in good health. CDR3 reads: CASSAGFMNTEAFF. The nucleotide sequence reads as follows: TGTGCCAGTAGTGCAGGATTCATGAACACTGAAGCTTTCTTT. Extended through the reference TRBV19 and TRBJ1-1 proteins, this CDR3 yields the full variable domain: DGGITQSPKYLFRKEGQNVTLSCEQNLNHDAMYWYRQDPGQGLRLIYYSQIVNDFQKGDIAEGYSVSREKKESFPLTVTSAQKNPTAFYLCASSAGFMNTEAFFGQGTRLTVV.